This TCR beta chain was observed in a study of tumor-infiltrating lymphocytes in primary liver carcinoma (TCRdb year 2017). General notes on the study: Roughly 5 patients with histopathologically diagnosed primary liver carcinoma underwent surgical resection in China between late 2015 and 2016. Hepatocellular carcinoma (four) or combined HCC and intrahepatic cholangiocarcinoma (one) was present in the five patients, who were three men and two women aged 30 to 69 years. The five patients had tumors of stage T1-T3 N0M0, with maximum diameters ranging from 4.2 to 10 cm. Samples yielded roughly 3.5 to 7.13 million productive TCRbeta reads; read depth did not differ significantly between tissue types. Across five regions of each liver tumor, along with adjacent normal tissue and blood, the study brought together TCRbeta repertoire sequencing, expression microarrays and whole-exome sequencing. A total of 35 or so specimens from 5 patients went through TCRbeta repertoire sequencing, namely 25 tumor regions, 5 adjacent noncancerous liver tissues and 5 peripheral blood samples. Reproducibility between technical replicate repertoires was high, with correlation coefficients above 0.95 and mean shared-clone rates roughly 0.87.

Blood RNA was extracted from unsorted whole blood using TRIzol reagent, and germline DNA was obtained with the DNeasy Blood & Tissue kit. At the time of sampling, the patients had chronic HBV infection and had not received any treatment. Before surgery, 4 to 5 milliliters of peripheral blood were collected into K2EDTA tubes. Results and caveats for the whole study, not just this receptor: Compared with blood, tumors had a significantly larger share of the repertoire taken up by the top 250 clones (p = 0.039). Repertoire overlap was higher between tumor regions (mean about 35%) than tumor-adjacent (around 17%) or tumor-blood (14%) pairs, consistent with antigen-driven expansion. The study included only five patients, and the authors note findings should be validated in a larger study. Comparison of CD4+ and CD8+ T cell repertoires was precluded by the use of bulk unsorted samples. Only the TCR beta chain was sequenced, which likely underestimates true repertoire diversity because unpaired alpha chains were not captured.

As encoded in the germline V gene (reference sequence), CDR1 is SGHKS while CDR2 is YYEKEE. The CDR3 measures 13 amino acids from cysteine to phenylalanine. Only CDR3 DNA is held: 39 bases, read in frame from base 1. Notes on this clonotype: Its antigen target is currently unknown. A much larger clone differs by one base, so this may be a read error.

TCRbeta-specific cDNA was reverse-transcribed from around 0.45 ug total RNA using a constant-region primer and ProtoScript II reverse transcriptase. Three nested multiplex PCR rounds, following a slightly modified ARM-PCR procedure, were used to build the TCRbeta libraries. Each of the first two PCR rounds ran for approximately 9 cycles using multiplex TRBV1-TRBV30 forward primers together with a Cbeta reverse primer. Sample barcodes and Illumina adapters were added in a final 25-cycle PCR using Deep VentR polymerase. Before sequencing, amplicons of 200-500 bp were gel-purified using a QIAquick gel extraction kit. An Illumina HiSeq 2500 was used to sequence the TCRbeta amplicons with 250-bp paired-end reads. The authors' pipeline ran thus. Trimmomatic v0.33 was used to quality-trim the reads, and FLASH v1.2.11 was used to merge paired reads so that full CDR3 sequences could be recovered. MiGEC v1.2.1b assigned V, D and J germline segments to the rearranged TCRbeta sequences. Clonotype statistics, along with Shannon-Wiener diversity indices, were calculated using VDJtools v1.0.0. To cut down on sampling bias, every analysis after diversity analysis relied on just the 250 most abundant clonotypes from each sample. TCRdb took the public reads, trimmed them with fastp at Q25, ran MiXCR for clone calling and kept in-frame beta chains. Rows with a matching CDR3 protein are joined into one entry that keeps the most common DNA and genes. The V and J calls, along with clone size, are taken from TCRdb and not from the paper's own processing. A total of 330,000 or so distinct CDR3 sequences appear in this sample, about 65% of them only once. The biggest ten clones account for about 6% of the sample.

This TCR came from a man aged 40-55 years with primary liver carcinoma and hepatitis B virus infection. In this chain, TRBV5-5 is recombined with TRBJ1-5, with the D gene too uncertain to name. Sequencing was done on a sample of peripheral blood. The encoded CDR3 is CASSGDSNRPQHF. The DNA sequence is TGTGCCAGCAGCGGGGATAGCAATCGGCCCCAGCATTTT.